The 8 T cell receptor beta chains reported below all come from one sample, sequenced in a study of blood T cell repertoires in COVID-19. Profiling relied on immunoSEQ multiplex PCR, and the TCRdb table lists in-frame clones only, not all of them. The sample consists of about 150,000 clones, roughly 83% of them appearing once. Source material: PBMCs or T cells enriched from blood (not recorded which). Source of these receptors: a man in his fifties who had recovered from COVID-19.

This clone has just a few counts. The J gene is TRBJ2-5, the V gene TRBV5-6; 7 nucleotides match TRBD2. Germline trimming cut 0 bases from V and 7 bases from J; bases unmatched to any gene: 6. The CDR3 contains 14 residues. Per germline, CDR1 SGHDT and CDR2 YYEEEE. For the CDR3, the DNA is TGTGCCAGCAGCTTGGGGGCGGGAGTAGGGACCCAGTACTTC. This translates into CASSLGAGVGTQYF.

This clone has more than one count but fewer than ten. This sequence joins TRBV2 and TRBJ1-1; 10 positions agree with TRBD1. Trimming cost V 10 bases and J 4 bases; bases outside gene matches: 12. CDR1 is SNHLY and CDR2 is FYNNEI in the germline V gene. The CDR3 has 15 residues. CDR3 coding DNA: TGTGCCACCTCCATCCTGGGACAGGGGAGCACTGAAGCTTTCTTT. Translation gives CATSILGQGSTEAFF.

V is TRBV7-2 and J is TRBJ1-4; 8 nucleotides match TRBD1. V lost 5 bases to trimming and J lost 7 bases; unmatched junction nucleotides: 6. The CDR3 has 14 residues. Germline CDR1 and CDR2: SGHTA and FQGNSA. In nucleotides, the CDR3 is TGTGCCAGCAGCCAAGACAGGGGAGGTGAAAAACTGTTTTTT. Its translation is CASSQDRGGEKLFF.

The chain combines TRBV19 with TRBJ2-1; 15 bases align to TRBD2. Germline CDR1 LNHDA, CDR2 SQIVND (reference sequence). J lost 4 bases, V lost 4 bases, and 2 bases had no gene match. The CDR3 spans 16 residues. The CDR3 DNA is TGTGCCAGTAGTACGGGACTAGCGGGGGGTTACAATGAGCAGTTCTTC. Its protein product is CASSTGLAGGYNEQFF.

The V gene is TRBV4-3, the J gene TRBJ2-3, with 10 bases lining up with TRBD2. Germline values: CDR1 LGHNA, CDR2 YSLEER. The CDR3 has 14 amino acids. V was clipped by 3 bases and J by 14 bases; unmatched bases: 11. The CDR3 sequence is CASSQEQRGGRMYF. The CDR3 region has the DNA TGCGCCAGCAGCCAGGAACAGCGGGGGGGCCGTATGTATTTT.

The V gene is TRBV12-3 or TRBV12-4, the J gene TRBJ1-1; the D is unclear. V dropped 4 bases and J dropped 7 bases, with 10 bases sitting between them. The CDR3 has 12 residues. This CDR3 reads CASSSYLSEAFF. The CDR3 coding sequence is TGTGCCAGCAGTTCGTACCTCAGTGAAGCTTTCTTT.

This chain joins TRBV10-3 and TRBJ2-1, with TRBD2 matching 8 bases. The germline V gene has CDR1 ENHRY and CDR2 SYGVKD. J was trimmed by 6 bases and V by 10 bases; bases with no gene match: 8. This CDR3 spans 13 amino acids. CDR3 residues: CATGLATINEQFF. DNA of the CDR3: TGTGCCACCGGACTAGCCACAATCAATGAGCAGTTCTTC.

This chain joins TRBV14 and TRBJ2-7; D remains ambiguous. V lost 1 base and J lost 1, with 5 bases in between. CDR1 is SGHDN and CDR2 is FVKESK in the germline V gene. The CDR3 contains 13 residues. The CDR3 sequence is CASSQVQSYEQYF. In DNA form, the CDR3 reads TGTGCCAGCAGCCAAGTGCAGTCCTACGAGCAGTACTTC.